The 24 T cell receptor beta chains presented below share a single source sample, sequenced in a study of T cell responses to AZD1222 COVID-19 vaccine. Generated by immunoSEQ multiplex PCR, the TCRdb table keeps only in-frame clones and is missing some. This sample carries some 130,000 clones, about 92% of them seen once, and the ten largest clones take more than 8%. The specimen was peripheral blood, collected on day 0 of AZD1222 vaccination. These TCRs come from an adult in good health.

The genes are TRBV27 and TRBJ1-1; perhaps TRBD1 as D (6 bases). The CDR3 runs 14 residues. Trimming removed 5 bases from V and 4 bases from J, with 14 bases in between. Germline V gene lookup returns CDR1 MNHEY and CDR2 SMNVEV (reference sequence). CDR3 nucleotides: TGTGCCAGCAGTCCCCTGGGGGGCGCCACTGAAGCTTTCTTT. Translating it yields CASSPLGGATEAFF.

The chain employs TRBV5-1 and TRBJ1-2; 8 bases agree with TRBD1. Trimming removed 0 bases from V and 4 bases from J; junction bases left unmatched: 2. The CDR3 totals 14 residues. In germline, CDR1 is SGHRS, CDR2 YFSETQ. CDR3 region: CASSLDTGGYGYTF. For the CDR3, the DNA is TGCGCCAGCAGCTTGGATACAGGGGGCTATGGCTACACCTTC.

The chain combines TRBV12-3 or TRBV12-4 with TRBJ1-2; 7 bases fit TRBD1. This CDR3 region has 13 residues. Unmatched junction bases numbered 9, after V lost 6 bases and J lost 8 bases. The CDR3 sequence is CASSNDREAGYTF. CDR3 bases: TGTGCCAGCAGCAATGACAGGGAGGCCGGCTACACCTTC.

The genes are TRBV27 and TRBJ2-7; the match to TRBD2 covers 7 bases. Unmatched junction bases numbered 5, after V lost 2 bases and J lost 1 base. CDR1 and CDR2 (germline): MNHEY, SMNVEV (reference sequence). This CDR3 spans 15 amino acids. The CDR3 bases are TGTGCCAGCAGTTTACGGGGGGTGGGATCCTACGAGCAGTACTTC. Its translation is CASSLRGVGSYEQYF.

The count of this clone is one. The rearrangement joins TRBV3-1 (or the pseudogene TRBV3-2) to TRBJ2-3; 12 bases are shared with TRBD2. Germline trimming cut 0 bases from V and 5 bases from J; bases unmatched to any gene: 6. The CDR3 is 17 residues long. Germline V lookup: CDR1 LGHDT, CDR2 YNNKEL (reference sequence). The DNA for the CDR3 is TGTGCCAGCAGCCAAGATAGGGGGGGACTAGCGGGAGATACGCAGTATTTT. Encoded protein: CASSQDRGGLAGDTQYF.

The rearrangement links TRBV2 to TRBJ1-5; D unresolved. CDR3 length: 13 amino acids. V lost 3 bases and J lost 1, with 4 bases in between. Germline V gene data show CDR1 as SNHLY and CDR2 as FYNNEI. CDR3 amino acids: CASSEGSNQPQHF. The CDR3 DNA sequence: TGTGCCAGCAGTGAGGGCAGCAATCAGCCCCAGCATTTT.

This chain joins TRBV2 and TRBJ1-6; D perhaps matches TRBD1 (5 bases). CDR3 length: 18 residues. Germline V gene data show CDR1 as SNHLY and CDR2 as FYNNEI. V was pared by 0 bases and J by 6 bases, with 18 bases between. The CDR3, as DNA: TGTGCCAGCAGTGAAGCCGTTGAAGCAGGGATTGGTAATTCACCCCTCCACTTT. Its translation is CASSEAVEAGIGNSPLHF. Complete variable domain (other parts from reference TRBV2 and TRBJ1-6): EPEVTQTPSHQVTQMGQEVILRCVPISNHLYFYWYRQILGQKVEFLVSFYNNEISEKSEIFDDQFSVERPDGSNFTLKIRSTKLEDSAMYFCASSEAVEAGIGNSPLHFGNGTRLTVT.

The J gene is TRBJ1-5, the V gene TRBV6-1; D is unresolved. There are 14 residues in the CDR3. V shed 1 base and J shed 4 bases, with 8 bases lying between them. Germline V CDR1 and CDR2: MNHNS, SASEGT. CDR3 coding DNA: TGTGCCAGCAGTGAAGGTTGGGAAAATCAGCCCCAGCATTTT. Translated: CASSEGWENQPQHF.

V usage is TRBV5-1 and J usage is TRBJ2-7; 7 nucleotides match TRBD1. Germline-derived CDR1 and CDR2 are SGHRS and YFSETQ. Germline trimming cut 4 bases from V and 2 bases from J; bases unmatched to any gene: 6. The CDR3 sequence is 14 residues long. The DNA of the CDR3 is TGCGCCAGCAGCGTTCGGGACAGCCCCTACGAGCAGTACTTC. Its protein product is CASSVRDSPYEQYF.

In nucleotides, the CDR3 is TGTGCCAGCAGCGTAGACGGGAGTGGGCAGGCCTTTGCACCCCTCCACTTT. It encodes CASSVDGSGQAFAPLHF. J is TRBJ1-6 and V is TRBV9; D ambiguous. The germline CDR1 and CDR2 sequences are SGDLS and YYNGEE. Trimming removed 0 bases at V and 11 bases at J, with 21 bases between. The CDR3 loop spans 17 amino acids.

V gene TRBV7-9 combines with J gene TRBJ1-2, with D possibly being TRBD1 (5 bases). Per germline, CDR1 SEHNR and CDR2 FQNEAQ (reference sequence). V lost 0 bases to trimming and J lost 0 bases, with 14 bases between them. The CDR3 covers 17 residues. The CDR3 DNA is TGTGCCAGCAGCTTAGCTCTTGGTGGGGACCCTAACTATGGCTACACCTTC. As protein: CASSLALGGDPNYGYTF.

V is TRBV7-2 and J is TRBJ1-4, with D unresolved. This CDR3 comprises 13 residues. V was cut by 4 bases and J by 8 bases, with 11 bases left in between. Germline V lookup: CDR1 SGHTA, CDR2 FQGNSA. The CDR3 DNA reads TGTGCCAGCAGCTCCATGCTCAGGGAAAAACTGTTTTTT. Translating gives CASSSMLREKLFF.

In its sample, this clone was seen once. The V gene is TRBV6-5, the J gene TRBJ1-1; no definite D call. The length of the CDR3 is 14 residues. Trimming left V 7 bases short and J 1 base short, with 13 bases between. Germline V gene lookup returns CDR1 MNHEY and CDR2 SVGAGI. This chain's CDR3 is CASTSGLGNTEAFF. The CDR3 DNA reads as TGTGCCAGCACGAGTGGGCTGGGGAACACTGAAGCTTTCTTT.

The J gene is TRBJ1-1, the V gene TRBV4-3; TRBD1 is a possible D gene (6 bases). Trimming removed 4 bases at V and 5 bases at J, with 17 bases between. Looked up from germline, CDR1 is LGHNA and CDR2 is YSLEER. The CDR3 runs 15 residues. CDR3 amino acids: CASSPWTERGTEAFF. CDR3 coding DNA: TGCGCCAGCAGCCCTTGGACGGAGAGGGGGACTGAAGCTTTCTTT.

The chain uses TRBV6-1 and TRBJ1-2; 8 bases are a match to TRBD1. The CDR3 contains 14 residues. Germline CDR1 MNHNS, CDR2 SASEGT. The junction had 5 bases not matched to a gene; V was cut back by 1 base and J by 7 bases. The CDR3 protein is CASSEGQGAGGYTF. Here the CDR3 DNA reads TGTGCCAGCAGTGAAGGCCAGGGGGCCGGTGGCTACACCTTC.

V gene TRBV6-2 or TRBV6-3 combines with J gene TRBJ2-3; 8 bases align to TRBD2. V lost 2 bases, J lost 1 base, and 17 bases stayed unmatched. This CDR3 is 20 amino acids long. Germline values: CDR1 MNHEY, CDR2 SVGEGT. DNA for the CDR3: TGTGCCAGCAGTTACCTCTTGGGTTCGGTATTGCGGGGGGGCACAGATACGCAGTATTTT. It codes for CASSYLLGSVLRGGTDTQYF.

The genes are TRBV5-1 and TRBJ1-1; D is undetermined. CDR3 length: 18 amino acids. Trimming stripped 2 bases from V and 0 bases from J, with 20 bases between. From germline, CDR1 is SGHRS and CDR2 YFSETQ. CDR3 amino acids: CASSFRGQEAILNTEAFF. The CDR3 DNA reads TGCGCCAGCAGCTTTCGAGGGCAGGAGGCTATCCTGAACACTGAAGCTTTCTTT.

V usage is TRBV2 and J usage is TRBJ2-7; D might be TRBD1 (6 bases). Germline values: CDR1 SNHLY, CDR2 FYNNEI. The CDR3 consists of 15 residues. V lost 2 bases and J lost 3, with 14 bases in between. Here the CDR3 DNA reads TGTGCCAGCAGTGAAAGGCAGGGGAGCTACTACGAGCAGTACTTC. Protein sequence: CASSERQGSYYEQYF.

The chain is built from TRBV4-1 and TRBJ1-2; TRBD1 matches 8 bases. The junction had 8 bases not matched to a gene; V was cut back by 1 base and J by 1 base. The CDR3 is 17 amino acids. CDR1 is MGHRA and CDR2 is YSYEKL in the germline V gene. The CDR3 DNA sequence: TGCGCCAGCAGCCAAGTCCTCCGGACAGGGCTTAACTATGGCTACACCTTC. Its translation: CASSQVLRTGLNYGYTF.

This clone was detected once. The gene calls are TRBV18 and TRBJ2-2, with 12 bases that match TRBD2. The CDR3 runs to 16 residues. With 3 bases clipped from V and 4 bases from J, the junction kept 3 bases outside the gene matches. CDR1 and CDR2 (germline): KGHSH, LQKENI. The CDR3 loop is CASSPSSGGATGELFF. Written as DNA, the CDR3 is TGTGCCAGCTCACCCTCTAGCGGGGGGGCCACCGGGGAGCTGTTTTTT.

The chain employs TRBV7-2 and TRBJ2-2; no clear D. Germline V lookup: CDR1 SGHTA, CDR2 FQGNSA. The CDR3 contains 15 residues. The germline V and J ends were trimmed by 5 bases and 3 bases, with 13 bases remaining between them. The CDR3 region has the DNA TGTGCCAGCAGCAACTCGGGCAGCTACACCGGGGAGCTGTTTTTT. It specifies CASSNSGSYTGELFF.

The chain joins TRBV7-3 to TRBJ2-1; 8 nucleotides match TRBD1. This CDR3 comprises 13 residues. J lost 7 bases, V lost 4 bases, and 3 bases had no gene match. Germline V CDR1 and CDR2: SGHTA, FQGTGA. CDR3 loop: CASSWGTGNEQFF. CDR3 DNA sequence: TGTGCCAGCAGCTGGGGGACAGGAAATGAGCAGTTCTTC.

The rearrangement uses TRBV5-6 and TRBJ1-6; 7 bases fit TRBD1. CDR1 is SGHDT, CDR2 YYEEEE, per germline. The CDR3 is 17 amino acids. The ends lost 7 bases at V and 3 bases at J; junction bases unmatched: 13. The CDR3 nucleotides are TGTGCCAGCGAGCCCGAAGGAAGGACAGGCTATAATTCACCCCTCCACTTT. Its translation is CASEPEGRTGYNSPLHF.

The count of this clone is one. The CDR3 reads CAISADNVWSVTNTEAFF. The CDR3 DNA sequence: TGTGCCATCAGTGCGGATAATGTTTGGTCCGTTACGAACACTGAAGCTTTCTTT. V usage is TRBV10-3 and J usage is TRBJ1-1, with D unclear. Germline CDR1 reads ENHRY; CDR2 reads SYGVKD. The CDR3 has 18 residues. The V end was cut by 4 bases, the J end by 1 base, with 22 bases between.